The clone carrying this T cell receptor beta chain has only a few counts. The antigen remains unidentified. Of the isolated RNA, all was reverse transcribed, and so the sequenced material was expressed TCRB transcripts. TCRdb's table, derived via immunoSEQ multiplex PCR, lists solely in-frame clones and lacks some. The sample comprises 400,000 or so clones, around an eighth of which are singletons, and about 0.01% rests with the top ten. In total, each donor contributed a single heparinised blood draw that averaged about 100 mL. The sample comes from a study of beta chain features in type 1 diabetes. The wider study: No patient-donor differences in age, gender, total cells or subset yield.

The CDR3 length is 16 residues. Trimming took off 1 base at V and 4 bases at J, with 15 bases between the two ends. The germline V gene encodes CDR1 MNHEY and CDR2 SVGAGI. Regarding the study as a whole: VDJ junctions sequenced from type 1 diabetes patients showed fewer insertions and more deletions. Shortening that was moderate but significant affected the TCRB CDR3s of Type 1 diabetes patients in all four CD4+ subsets.

The V and J genes are TRBV6-5 and TRBJ2-3, with no clear D. The sample comprised naive CD4+ T cells from blood. This TCR was sampled from a young woman with type 1 diabetes. CDR3 amino acids: CASSYLSSSLADTQYF. For the CDR3, the DNA is TGTGCCAGCAGTTACTTGTCTAGTTCCCTCGCAGATACGCAGTATTTT.